The present T cell receptor beta chain was sequenced within a study of early T cells in non-severe SARS-CoV-2 infection. Germline loops: CDR1 MNHEY, CDR2 SVGAGI. This CDR3 region has 15 residues. V lost 5 bases to trimming and J lost 8 bases, with 16 bases between them. This clonotype showed up many times. Separate cDNA molecules each had unique molecular identifiers attached to them. Each CDR3 protein is one row after TCRdb ran MiXCR on the 5' RACE reads. The sample includes some 66,000 distinct CDR3 sequences, approximately 9.1% of them seen just once. This TCR was sampled from an adult who was a healthcare worker with PCR-confirmed SARS-CoV-2 infection or an uninfected control (not recorded which). V gene TRBV6-5 combines with J gene TRBJ1-6, with D tentatively TRBD1 (5 bases). Sequenced material: whole blood. The CDR3 nucleotides are TGTGCCAGCAGTACCGCAGGGAGACCTGATTCACCCCTCCACTTT. Its protein product is CASSTAGRPDSPLHF.